This T cell receptor (beta chain) was captured in a study of T cell repertoires in cytomegalovirus infection. Study-level background: Public TCR beta signature analysis indicated the presence of both CMV infection and matching HLA type. Study-level findings and limits: People with CMV and the relevant HLA were identified by cumulative public TCR beta family frequency. CMV-specific HLA-C-restricted TCR beta clonotypes dominated the ex vivo response.

V lost 4 bases to trimming and J lost 4 bases; unmatched junction nucleotides: 3. The CDR3 is 15 amino acids. The germline gives CDR1 MRHNA, CDR2 SNTAGT. TCRdb itself ran the reads through MiXCR, one entry per CDR3 protein. The table lists hundreds of thousands of distinct CDR3 sequences, about 8.8% of them singletons. This clonotype was detected many times. No antigen is known for it. This clonotype was sampled from a human donor in good health (CMV status not recorded). Some clones in this sample may be carry-over from other donors' samples. This chain joins TRBV6-4 and TRBJ2-3; 12 nucleotides match TRBD1. Material for sequencing was PBMCs. CDR3 residues: CASSGGTGGADTQYF. The DNA of the CDR3 is TGTGCCAGCAGTGGAGGGACAGGGGGCGCAGATACGCAGTATTTT.